This T cell receptor (beta chain) originates from a study of OX40 agonist ivuxolimab in advanced cancers. Study-wide background: People who had prior anti-PD-1, anti-PD-L1 or anti-CTLA-4 therapy could take part, and about 37% had some.

Overall study results and limits: CD8+ T cells (on average) carried more expanded clones than CD4+ T cells.

This clone was found once. Its specificity is unknown. Germline V gene lookup returns CDR1 LNHDA and CDR2 SQIVND (reference sequence). This CDR3 contains 17 residues. The V and J ends lost 3 bases and 7 bases respectively, with 21 bases between them. The table came from immunoSEQ multiplex PCR; TCRdb's copy has only in-frame clones and leaves some out. The table has tens of thousands of clones, around 90% seen once. Source: CD4+ or CD8+ T cells sorted from blood, taken in a trial of the OX40 agonist ivuxolimab. The V and J genes are TRBV19 and TRBJ2-2; a weak D match, TRBD2 (6 bases). The receptor's source is an adult with an advanced solid tumor such as melanoma, head and neck, liver or kidney cancer. The CDR3, as DNA: TGTGCCAGTAGTATTAGAGTCGGGACGGGAGAGGGCGGGGAGCTGTTTTTT. Protein product: CASSIRVGTGEGGELFF.